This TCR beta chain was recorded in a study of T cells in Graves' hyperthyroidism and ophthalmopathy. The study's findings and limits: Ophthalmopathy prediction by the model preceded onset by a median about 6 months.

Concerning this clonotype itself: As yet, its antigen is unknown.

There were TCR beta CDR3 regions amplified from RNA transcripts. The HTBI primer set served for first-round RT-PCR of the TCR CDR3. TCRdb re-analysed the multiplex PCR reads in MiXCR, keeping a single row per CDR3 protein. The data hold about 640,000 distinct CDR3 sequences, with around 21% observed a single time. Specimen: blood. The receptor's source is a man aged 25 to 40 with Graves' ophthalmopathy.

The CDR3 protein is CASSNTDSYNEQFF. CDR3 bases: TGTGCCAGCAGTAATACGGATTCCTACAATGAGCAGTTCTTC. The J gene is TRBJ2-1, the V gene TRBV9; D is ambiguous. This CDR3 contains 14 residues. The ends were cut back, 5 bases at V and 1 base at J, with 10 bases in the middle. Germline V lookup: CDR1 SGDLS, CDR2 YYNGEE.